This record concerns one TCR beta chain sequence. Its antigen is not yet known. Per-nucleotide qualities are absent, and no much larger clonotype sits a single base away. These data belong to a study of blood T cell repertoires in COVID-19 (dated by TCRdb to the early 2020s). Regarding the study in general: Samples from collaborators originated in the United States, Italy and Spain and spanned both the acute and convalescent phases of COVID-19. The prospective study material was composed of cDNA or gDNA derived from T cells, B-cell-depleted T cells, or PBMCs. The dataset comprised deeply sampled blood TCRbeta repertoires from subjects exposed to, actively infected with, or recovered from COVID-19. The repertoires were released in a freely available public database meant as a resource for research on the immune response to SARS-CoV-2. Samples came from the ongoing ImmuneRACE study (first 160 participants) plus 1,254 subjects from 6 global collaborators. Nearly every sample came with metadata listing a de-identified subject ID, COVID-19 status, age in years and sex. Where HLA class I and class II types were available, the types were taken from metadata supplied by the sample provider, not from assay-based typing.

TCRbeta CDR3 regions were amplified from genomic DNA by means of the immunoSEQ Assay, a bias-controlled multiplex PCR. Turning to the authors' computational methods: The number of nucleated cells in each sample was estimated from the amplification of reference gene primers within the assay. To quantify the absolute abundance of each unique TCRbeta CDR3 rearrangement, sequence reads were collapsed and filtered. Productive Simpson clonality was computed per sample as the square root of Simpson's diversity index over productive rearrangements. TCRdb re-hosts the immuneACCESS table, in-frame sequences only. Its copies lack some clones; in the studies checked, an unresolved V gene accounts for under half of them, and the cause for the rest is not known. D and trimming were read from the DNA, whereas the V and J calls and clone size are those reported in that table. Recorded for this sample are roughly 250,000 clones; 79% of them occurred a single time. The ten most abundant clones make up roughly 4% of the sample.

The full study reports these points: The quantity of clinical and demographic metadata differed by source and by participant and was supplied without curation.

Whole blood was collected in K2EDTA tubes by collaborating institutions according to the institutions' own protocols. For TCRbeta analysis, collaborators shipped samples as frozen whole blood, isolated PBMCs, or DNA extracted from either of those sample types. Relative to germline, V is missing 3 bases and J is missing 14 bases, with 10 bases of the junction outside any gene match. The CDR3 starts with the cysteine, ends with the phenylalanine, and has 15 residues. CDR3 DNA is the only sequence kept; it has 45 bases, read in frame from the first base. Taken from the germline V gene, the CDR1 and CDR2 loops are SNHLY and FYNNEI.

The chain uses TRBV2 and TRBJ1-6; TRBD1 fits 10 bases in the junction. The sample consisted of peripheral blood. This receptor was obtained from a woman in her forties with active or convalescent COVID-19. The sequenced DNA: TGTGCCAGCAGTGACCATGACAGGGGGCCCCCAGCCCTCCACTTT. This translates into CASSDHDRGPPALHF. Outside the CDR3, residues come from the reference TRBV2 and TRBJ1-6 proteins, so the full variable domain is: EPEVTQTPSHQVTQMGQEVILRCVPISNHLYFYWYRQILGQKVEFLVSFYNNEISEKSEIFDDQFSVERPDGSNFTLKIRSTKLEDSAMYFCASSDHDRGPPALHFGNGTRLTVT.